Below are 8 T cell receptor beta chains sequenced from a single sample in a study of read filtering for tumor transcriptome and immune sequencing. From roughly 400 ng of RNA, a library with molecular barcoded alpha/delta and beta/gamma adaptors was made. TCRdb re-called the reads through MiXCR, storing one row per CDR3 protein. The sample contains about 23,000 distinct CDR3 sequences, approximately 15% of which appear only once. The sequenced sample consisted of a population of CD138-negative cells sorted from bone marrow. These receptors were collected from a donor at least 40 years old with multiple myeloma.

This clonotype was seen ten or more times. The chain joins TRBV24-1 to TRBJ1-1; no definite D call. Germline V gene lookup returns CDR1 KGHDR and CDR2 SFDVKD. Trimming took 4 bases from V and 0 from J, leaving 11 bases between them. CDR3 length equals 15 residues. The CDR3 sequence is CATSDSDGMNTEAFF. The CDR3 bases are TGTGCCACCAGTGACTCGGACGGAATGAACACTGAAGCTTTCTTT.

For this clonotype: The junction departs from the called germline gene at one end, perhaps through a read error. DNA of the CDR3: TGTGCCAGCAGGGAGCCGAATTTGGCCGGGGAGCTGTCTTTT. It is translated as CASREPNLAGELSF. The chain combines TRBV6-2 or TRBV6-3 with TRBJ2-2; TRBD2 might be the D (5 bases). The CDR3 totals 14 residues. The germline V gene encodes CDR1 MNHEY and CDR2 SVGEGT.

This clonotype has ten or more counts. The chain carries TRBV5-1 and TRBJ1-1; tentatively, D is TRBD1 (6 bases). Looked up from germline, CDR1 is SGHRS and CDR2 is YFSETQ. This CDR3 is 15 amino acids long. With 5 bases removed from V and 5 bases from J, the gap between germline ends came to 19 bases. The CDR3 region has the DNA TGCGCCAGCAGACCGCCCCTTTTGCAGGGGACTGAAGCTTTCTTT. Protein sequence: CASRPPLLQGTEAFF.

The chain has TRBV7-2 and TRBJ2-2; D remains unclear. The CDR3 consists of 14 residues. The V end was cut by 3 bases, the J end by 4 bases, with 9 bases between. The germline V gene has CDR1 SGHTA and CDR2 FQGNSA. The CDR3 DNA sequence: TGTGCCAGCAGCTTCAGCCTGGGCACCGGGGAGCTGTTTTTT. This translates into CASSFSLGTGELFF. Full variable domain (outside the CDR3, taken from reference TRBV7-2 and TRBJ2-2): GAGVSQSPSNKVTEKGKDVELRCDPISGHTALYWYRQSLGQGLEFLIYFQGNSAPDKSGLPSDRFSAERTGGSVSTLTIQRTQQEDSAVYLCASSFSLGTGELFFGEGSRLTVL.

The CDR3 sequence: CASSLGSASSGANVLTF. As DNA, the CDR3 is TGTGCCAGCAGCTTAGGCAGTGCCAGCTCTGGGGCCAACGTCCTGACTTTC. The rearrangement links TRBV7-9 to TRBJ2-6, with D hard to call. The ends were cut back, 1 base at V and 0 bases at J, with 10 bases in the middle. Per germline, CDR1 SEHNR and CDR2 FQNEAQ (reference sequence). The CDR3 runs to 17 residues. Filled out from reference TRBV7-9 and TRBJ2-6, the complete variable domain reads DTGVSQNPRHKITKRGQNVTFRCDPISEHNRLYWYRQTLGQGPEFLTYFQNEAQLEKSRLLSDRFSAERPKGSFSTLEIQRTEQGDSAMYLCASSLGSASSGANVLTFGAGSRLTVL.

Worth noting for this clonotype: It differs at one base from a far larger clone, so likely a read error. The CDR3 does not end in the conserved phenylalanine or tryptophan, so this is likely a read error. V is TRBV10-3 and J is TRBJ2-1, with 13 bases aligning to TRBD2. The CDR3 is made up of 14 amino acids. The germline CDR1 and CDR2 sequences are ENHRY and SYGVKD. V trimming: 10 bases; J trimming: 9 bases; junction bases outside the gene matches: 9. As DNA, the CDR3 is TGTGCCAGCAGGACTAGCGGGAGATACGGTGAGCAGTTCTAC. Its translation is CASRTSGRYGEQFY.

Judged by abundance, this clonotype is medium-sized. The CDR3 region is CSVEASPAINEQFF. DNA for the CDR3: TGCAGCGTTGAGGCGAGTCCGGCAATTAATGAGCAGTTCTTC. The V call is TRBV29-1, the J call TRBJ2-1; unclear D gene. Between the trimmed V and J ends, which lost 3 bases and 7 bases, there was a span of 16 bases. Germline assignment: CDR1 SQVTM and CDR2 ANQGSEA. CDR3 length: 14 residues.

This clonotype was seen repeatedly, ten times or more. This chain connects TRBV2 to TRBJ2-7; weak D call: TRBD1 (5 bases). From germline, CDR1 is SNHLY and CDR2 FYNNEI. There are 12 residues in the CDR3. Trimming stripped 6 bases from V and 7 bases from J, with 13 bases between. The CDR3 coding sequence is TGTGCCAGCAGAGGACATGCCCGGGAGCAGTACTTC. This gives the protein CASRGHAREQYF.